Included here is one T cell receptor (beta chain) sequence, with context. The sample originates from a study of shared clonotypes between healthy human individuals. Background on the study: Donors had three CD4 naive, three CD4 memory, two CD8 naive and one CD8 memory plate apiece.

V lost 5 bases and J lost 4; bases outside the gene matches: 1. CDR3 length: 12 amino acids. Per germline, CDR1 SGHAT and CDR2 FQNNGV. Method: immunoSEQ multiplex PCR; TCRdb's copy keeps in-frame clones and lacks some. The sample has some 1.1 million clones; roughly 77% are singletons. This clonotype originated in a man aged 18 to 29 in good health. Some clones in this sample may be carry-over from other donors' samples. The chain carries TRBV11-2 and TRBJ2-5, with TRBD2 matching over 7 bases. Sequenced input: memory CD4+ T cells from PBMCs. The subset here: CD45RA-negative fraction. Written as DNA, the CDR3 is TGTGCCAGCAGCGGGGGGGGAGAGACCCAGTACTTC. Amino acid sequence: CASSGGGETQYF.